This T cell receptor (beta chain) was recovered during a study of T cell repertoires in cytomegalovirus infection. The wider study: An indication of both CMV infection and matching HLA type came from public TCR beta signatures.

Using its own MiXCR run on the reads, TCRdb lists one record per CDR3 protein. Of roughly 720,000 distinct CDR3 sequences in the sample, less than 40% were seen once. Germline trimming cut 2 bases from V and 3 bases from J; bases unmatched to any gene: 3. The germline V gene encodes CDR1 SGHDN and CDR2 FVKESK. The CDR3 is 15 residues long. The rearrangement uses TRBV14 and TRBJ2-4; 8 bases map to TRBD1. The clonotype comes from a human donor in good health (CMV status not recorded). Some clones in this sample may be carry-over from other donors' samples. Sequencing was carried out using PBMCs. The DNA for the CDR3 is TGTGCCAGCAGCCAACCAACAGGGGGCAAAAACATTCAGTACTTC. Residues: CASSQPTGGKNIQYF.